A single sample gave rise to the 22 T cell receptor beta chains below, sequenced in a study of CD8+CD57+ T cells in acquired aplastic anemia. TCR beta VDJ and CDR3 profiling used genomic DNA as template. TCRdb independently ran MiXCR on the reads; one entry per CDR3 protein. The data contain a few hundred thousand distinct CDR3 sequences, less than 35% of them seen just once; the ten biggest clones take up 0.82%. Selection for sequencing was limited to patients who had shown CD8+CD57+ cell expansion by flow cytometry. Sequencing was performed on sorted CD4+, CD8+, or CD8+CD57+ T cells (not recorded which) from PBMCs. The origin of the receptors is a human donor with aplastic anemia.

This clonotype was counted ten times or more. The germline gene is not matched at one end of the junction; a read error may be the cause. The chain carries TRBV15 and TRBJ2-7; D assignment may be TRBD1 or TRBD2 (5 bases each). CDR1 is LNHNV, CDR2 YYDKDF, per germline (reference sequence). CDR3 length equals 15 residues. CDR3 in amino acids: CAASRTGTSSYEQYF. The CDR3 DNA reads TGTGCCGCCAGCCGTACCGGGACGTCCTCCTACGAGCAGTACTTC.

The chain employs TRBV2 and TRBJ1-1; D call uncertain. The CDR3 length is 13 residues. Germline V CDR1 and CDR2: SNHLY, FYNNEI. With 7 bases removed from V and 10 bases from J, the gap between germline ends came to 19 bases. CDR3 in amino acids: CASTPSWTAGAFF. The CDR3 nucleotides read TGTGCCAGCACCCCTTCCTGGACCGCTGGAGCTTTCTTT.

At least ten counts were recorded for this clonotype. The chain uses TRBV19 and TRBJ2-1; D may be TRBD1 (5 bases). V was clipped by 2 bases and J by 1 base, with 6 bases between them. The CDR3 loop spans 14 amino acids. From germline, CDR1 is LNHDA and CDR2 SQIVND (reference sequence). CDR3 sequence: CASSIQGSYNEQFF. The CDR3 DNA follows: TGTGCCAGTAGTATACAGGGATCCTACAATGAGCAGTTCTTC. Complete variable domain (other parts from reference TRBV19 and TRBJ2-1): DGGITQSPKYLFRKEGQNVTLSCEQNLNHDAMYWYRQDPGQGLRLIYYSQIVNDFQKGDIAEGYSVSREKKESFPLTVTSAQKNPTAFYLCASSIQGSYNEQFFGPGTRLTVL.

This clonotype showed up just a few times. V gene TRBV4-3 combines with J gene TRBJ2-5; TRBD2 matches 7 bases. Germline CDR1 LGHNA, CDR2 YSLEER. Trimming removed 0 bases from V and 2 bases from J; junction bases left unmatched: 6. The CDR3 spans 16 residues. The CDR3 protein is CASSQDRWGGQETQYF. The CDR3 bases are TGCGCCAGCAGCCAAGATCGGTGGGGGGGACAAGAGACCCAGTACTTC.

CDR3 in amino acids: CASRGSGRGAADTQYF. The CDR3 DNA reads TGTGCCAGCAGGGGATCGGGGAGAGGGGCCGCAGATACGCAGTATTTT. The gene calls are TRBV19 and TRBJ2-3; D is perhaps TRBD1 (6 bases). The germline gives CDR1 LNHDA, CDR2 SQIVND (reference sequence). There are 16 residues in the CDR3. Deletions cut 9 bases from V and 4 bases from J, with 23 bases between.

This clonotype has ten or more counts. This rearrangement joins TRBV20-1 to TRBJ1-2, with D unresolved. The CDR3 is made up of 14 amino acids. Trimming removed 3 bases at V and 6 bases at J, with 17 bases between. Germline V gene sequence: CDR1 DFQATT, CDR2 SNEGSKA (reference sequence). CDR3 DNA sequence: TGCAGTGCTAGGATAGATAAGGGAGGTCATGGCTACACCTTC. Its translation: CSARIDKGGHGYTF.

This clonotype has ten or more counts. DNA for the CDR3: TGCAGCGTTGAAGTTCGGGGGGGCACTGAAGCTTTCTTT. This translates into CSVEVRGGTEAFF. The rearrangement links TRBV29-1 to TRBJ1-1; D possibly corresponds to TRBD1 (5 bases). CDR1 and CDR2 from the germline V gene are SQVTM and ANQGSEA. The CDR3 has 13 amino acids. The V end lost 1 base, the J end lost 4 bases, and 10 bases lay between the germline ends.

This chain joins TRBV10-3 and TRBJ2-3; D is undetermined. CDR3 length: 15 amino acids. V was cut by 3 bases and J by 5 bases, with 15 bases left in between. CDR1 and CDR2 from the germline V gene are ENHRY and SYGVKD. The CDR3 loop is CAISDPTWSRDTQYF. The CDR3 DNA follows: TGTGCCATCAGTGATCCGACATGGTCGAGAGATACGCAGTATTTT.

The chain joins TRBV6-1 to TRBJ1-2; D call uncertain. The V gene's germline CDR1 is MNHNS and CDR2 SASEGT. Trimming removed 6 bases at V and 3 bases at J, with 17 bases between. The CDR3 loop spans 15 amino acids. The CDR3 sequence: CASSTLGQTYYGYTF. As DNA, the CDR3 is TGTGCCAGCAGCACCCTTGGGCAGACCTACTATGGCTACACCTTC.

This clonotype was seen a handful of times. The rearrangement joins TRBV7-9 to TRBJ1-4; perhaps TRBD1 as D (5 bases). Germline lookup yields CDR1 SEHNR and CDR2 FQNEAQ (reference sequence). The CDR3 runs to 14 residues. V was shortened by 6 bases and J by 5 bases, with 13 bases between the two germline ends. The CDR3 loop is CASRSWSGNEKLFF. In nucleotides, the CDR3 is TGTGCCAGCAGGAGCTGGTCAGGGAATGAAAAACTGTTTTTT.

With regard to this clonotype: One junction end disagrees with the germline gene, perhaps due to a read error. The chain uses TRBV25-1 and TRBJ2-7; D is unclear. The germline V gene has CDR1 MGHDK and CDR2 SYGVNS. The CDR3 is made up of 14 amino acids. CDR3 sequence reads: CSSRKDGSSYEQYF. CDR3 sequence (DNA): TGTTCCAGCAGAAAGGACGGAAGCTCCTACGAGCAGTACTTC.

This rearrangement joins TRBV11-1 to TRBJ1-6, with no clear D. Deletions cut 1 base from V and 7 bases from J, with 17 bases between. The CDR3 consists of 17 residues. The germline V gene encodes CDR1 SGHAT and CDR2 FQDESV (reference sequence). The CDR3 loop is CASSLGSGISPNSPLHF. The CDR3 DNA reads TGTGCCAGCAGCTTAGGCTCCGGGATATCCCCCAATTCACCCCTCCACTTT.

This clonotype was found many times. The chain has TRBV5-1 and TRBJ1-6; the match to TRBD1 covers 7 bases. CDR3 length equals 14 residues. The V gene end was trimmed by 1 base and the J gene end by 7 bases; junction bases not matched to a gene: 2. Germline values: CDR1 SGHRS, CDR2 YFSETQ. CDR3 bases: TGCGCCAGCAGCTTGCCAGGGGGAAATTCACCCCTCCACTTT. Protein: CASSLPGGNSPLHF.

The sample holds one count of this clonotype. The chain combines TRBV5-5 with TRBJ2-4; D gene uncertain. The length of the CDR3 is 13 residues. Per germline, CDR1 SGHKS and CDR2 YYEKEE (reference sequence). V lost 0 bases and J 2 bases, leaving 3 bases between the germline ends. CDR3: CASSLATKNIQYF. DNA of the CDR3: TGTGCCAGCAGCTTGGCAACCAAAAACATTCAGTACTTC. The full variable domain, its missing parts supplied by reference TRBV5-5 and TRBJ2-4, is DAGVTQSPTHLIKTRGQQVTLRCSPISGHKSVSWYQQVLGQGPQFIFQYYEKEERGRGNFPDRFSARQFPNYSSELNVNALLLGDSALYLCASSLATKNIQYFGAGTRLSVL.

This clonotype occurred a few times. The chain joins TRBV4-2 to TRBJ1-2; D gene ambiguous. Germline V gene lookup returns CDR1 LGHNA and CDR2 YNFKEQ. Trimming removed 0 bases from V and 4 bases from J, with 12 bases in between. This CDR3 region has 15 residues. This CDR3 reads CASSQDPGSGYGYTF. For the CDR3, the DNA is TGTGCCAGCAGCCAAGATCCGGGGTCTGGCTATGGCTACACCTTC.

This sequence joins TRBV5-1 and TRBJ1-1; the match to TRBD1 covers 7 bases. The germline V gene encodes CDR1 SGHRS and CDR2 YFSETQ. The V segment lost 3 bases and the J segment 3 bases; nucleotides outside the gene matches: 8. The CDR3 is 15 amino acids. The CDR3, as DNA: TGCGCCAGCAGCTACCTAAACAGGGGCCACACTGAAGCTTTCTTT. It specifies CASSYLNRGHTEAFF.

This clonotype has ten or more counts. This chain links TRBV20-1 with TRBJ2-7, with a possible D match to TRBD1 (5 bases). Trimming took 5 bases from V and 5 from J, leaving 13 bases between them. This CDR3 region has 12 residues. Germline assignment: CDR1 DFQATT and CDR2 SNEGSKA (reference sequence). The CDR3 loop reads CSAPPRVHEQYF. CDR3 nucleotide sequence: TGCAGTGCTCCCCCCAGGGTTCACGAGCAGTACTTC.

This clonotype was seen at least ten times. V gene TRBV20-1 combines with J gene TRBJ2-5; TRBD2 is a possible D gene (5 bases). The CDR3 runs to 16 residues. Germline assignment: CDR1 DFQATT and CDR2 SNEGSKA (reference sequence). The germline V and J ends were trimmed by 5 bases and 3 bases, with 22 bases remaining between them. The CDR3 region has the DNA TGCAGTGCTGCACTTATTCTCCTTCGGGGAAAAGAGACCCAGTACTTC. Its protein is CSAALILLRGKETQYF.

This chain uses TRBV18 with TRBJ1-5; 10 bases match TRBD1. The CDR3 is 15 residues long. V gave up 4 bases and J gave up 7 bases; unmatched junction bases: 7. From germline, CDR1 is KGHSH and CDR2 LQKENI. The CDR3 is CASSRQGALVQPQHF. The CDR3 DNA sequence: TGTGCCAGCTCACGACAGGGGGCGCTCGTACAGCCCCAGCATTTT.

This clonotype was observed a handful of times. V gene TRBV7-9 combines with J gene TRBJ2-4; 9 bases are a match to TRBD2. In germline, CDR1 is SEHNR, CDR2 FQNEAQ (reference sequence). The length of the CDR3 is 17 residues. The V segment lost 3 bases and the J segment 0 bases; nucleotides outside the gene matches: 6. CDR3 bases: TGTGCCAGCAGCTTGATTGGCGGGGGGGTAGCCAAAAACATTCAGTACTTC. This codes for CASSLIGGGVAKNIQYF.

In the case of this clonotype: A much bigger clone sits one base away, suggesting this may be a read error. J is TRBJ2-3 and V is TRBV20-1; 11 nucleotides match TRBD1. This CDR3 has 16 amino acids. From germline, CDR1 is DFQATT and CDR2 SNEGSKA (reference sequence). The CDR3 nucleotides are TGCGGTGCTAGAAGGCATCAGGGACAGGGGGCAGATACGCAGTATTTT. Translated: CGARRHQGQGADTQYF.

This clonotype has more than one count but fewer than ten. A much more abundant neighbour one base away suggests this may be a read error. J is TRBJ2-7 and V is TRBV2; D not resolved. Trimming cost V 6 bases and J 6 bases, with 15 bases left between them. Germline V gives CDR1 SNHLY, CDR2 FYNNEI. The CDR3 totals 13 residues. The CDR3 nucleotides are TGTGCCAGCAGAGAAACCGTTTCGGTCGAGCAGTACTTC. The encoded protein is CASRETVSVEQYF.